The 2 T cell receptor beta chains below all came from one sample that was sequenced in a study of blood T cells in healthy people across ages. Alongside a J-beta primer mix, a sample-barcoded 5' primer served in a second PCR lasting roughly 7 to 12 cycles. TCRdb itself ran the 5' RACE reads through MiXCR, one entry per CDR3 protein. The sample consists of around 870,000 distinct CDR3 sequences, around 30% of them appearing once. Sequenced material: blood. The receptors were sampled from an elderly woman in good health.

This clonotype has a handful of counts. The V and J genes are TRBV6-2 or TRBV6-3 and TRBJ1-2; D is unresolved. Per the germline V gene, CDR1 is MNHEY and CDR2 is SVGEGT. This CDR3 has 15 amino acids. The V end was cut by 1 base, the J end by 0 bases, with 9 bases between. CDR3 in DNA: TGTGCCAGCAGTTACTTCGAGCCTGCTAACTATGGCTACACCTTC. This sequence encodes CASSYFEPANYGYTF.

Only a few counts were recorded for this clonotype. The V and J genes are TRBV6-5 and TRBJ1-2; 8 bases are shared with TRBD1. Trimming removed 2 bases from V and 5 bases from J; junction bases left unmatched: 7. There are 15 residues in the CDR3. Germline V gene sequence: CDR1 MNHEY, CDR2 SVGAGI. Written as DNA, the CDR3 is TGTGCCAGCAGTTACACGGACAGGGCGTGGTATGGCTACACCTTC. Protein sequence: CASSYTDRAWYGYTF.